This is a list of T cell receptor beta chains from one sample in a study of CD8 T cells in ankylosing spondylitis. MiXCR, run by TCRdb on the 5' RACE reads, gives a single entry per CDR3 protein. The sample yields approximately 520,000 distinct CDR3 sequences, approximately 5% seen once. Material for sequencing was blood, either unsorted or a sorted T cell fraction (not recorded which). The receptors were gathered from a male donor with ankylosing spondylitis. Both conserved end residues are part of each CDR3. A D gene is named only where the DNA matches it firmly. Clone sizes are given selectively: once, few, many, or a class where the clone is expanded.

CDR3nt: TGTGCCAGCAGTTTAAACACTTGGGGGACTGAAGCTTTCTTT
CDR3aa: CASSLNTWGTEAFF
j_gene: TRBJ1-1
abundance: few
d_gene: NA
v_gene: TRBV28

CDR3nt: TGTGCCACCAGTGTTAGCGGTTTACAAGAGACCCAGTACTTC
CDR3aa: CATSVSGLQETQYF
j_gene: TRBJ2-5
abundance: many
d_gene: NA
v_gene: TRBV24-1

CDR3nt: TGTGCCACCAGCACCTCGACTAGCGGGAGATACAATGAGCAGTTCTTC
CDR3aa: CATSTSTSGRYNEQFF
j_gene: TRBJ2-1
abundance: NA
d_gene: TRBD2
v_gene: TRBV15

CDR3nt: TGCGCCAGCAGCATACCACAGGGGATGAGGGGCGAGCAGTACTTC
CDR3aa: CASSIPQGMRGEQYF
j_gene: TRBJ2-7
abundance: many
d_gene: TRBD1
v_gene: TRBV5-1

CDR3nt: TGTGCCACCAGTAACTCTCAAGTTTGGGAGCTGTTTTTT
CDR3aa: CATSNSQVWELFF
j_gene: TRBJ2-2
abundance: many
d_gene: NA
v_gene: TRBV24-1

CDR3nt: TGTGCCAGCAGCCAATACGCCCCAGCGGGAGGGTACGAGCAGTACTTC
CDR3aa: CASSQYAPAGGYEQYF
j_gene: TRBJ2-7
abundance: many
d_gene: TRBD2
v_gene: TRBV4-2

CDR3nt: TGTGCCAGCAGCTTACAGGACAGGGACTCCTACAATGAGCAGTTCTTC
CDR3aa: CASSLQDRDSYNEQFF
j_gene: TRBJ2-1
abundance: few
d_gene: TRBD1
v_gene: TRBV7-2

CDR3nt: TGCGCCAGCAGCCAAGACCGGGGCCCCTACGAGCAGTACTTC
CDR3aa: CASSQDRGPYEQYF
j_gene: TRBJ2-7
abundance: many
d_gene: NA
v_gene: TRBV5-1

CDR3nt: TGTGCCAGCAGCTCAATAGGAGTAGCCAAAAACATTCAGTACTTC
CDR3aa: CASSSIGVAKNIQYF
j_gene: TRBJ2-4
abundance: many
d_gene: NA
v_gene: TRBV5-5

CDR3nt: TGCGCCAGCAGCTTGGTACGGGACTATGGCTACACCTTC
CDR3aa: CASSLVRDYGYTF
j_gene: TRBJ1-2
abundance: many
d_gene: NA
v_gene: TRBV5-1

CDR3nt: TGTGCCAGCAATCCAGCCCCCCCGACCTACGAGCAGTACTTC
CDR3aa: CASNPAPPTYEQYF
j_gene: TRBJ2-7
abundance: many
d_gene: NA
v_gene: TRBV28

CDR3nt: TGTTCCAGCAGCTCTCGGGACAGGGGGAATTCACCACTCCACTTT
CDR3aa: CSSSSRDRGNSPLHF
j_gene: TRBJ1-6
abundance: NA
d_gene: TRBD1
v_gene: TRBV7-2

CDR3nt: TGTGCCAGCAGTTACGGGAACGAAGCTTTCTTT
CDR3aa: CASSYGNEAFF
j_gene: TRBJ1-1
abundance: many
d_gene: NA
v_gene: TRBV6-5

CDR3nt: TGCAGTGCTAGGATACAGGGGGGTCAGCCCCAGCATTTT
CDR3aa: CSARIQGGQPQHF
j_gene: TRBJ1-5
abundance: many
d_gene: TRBD1
v_gene: TRBV20-1

CDR3nt: TGTGCCAGCAGTTCGACCAAAAGGGACAGGGCCTGGGATGAGCAGTTCTTC
CDR3aa: CASSSTKRDRAWDEQFF
j_gene: TRBJ2-1
abundance: many
d_gene: TRBD1
v_gene: TRBV28

CDR3nt: TGCGCCAGCCGGGACAGGGAGACAGATACGCAGTATTTT
CDR3aa: CASRDRETDTQYF
j_gene: TRBJ2-3
abundance: many
d_gene: TRBD1
v_gene: TRBV5-1

CDR3nt: TGTGCCAGCAGCCCGGACAGGGGCGCACCCTACGAGCAGTACTTC
CDR3aa: CASSPDRGAPYEQYF
j_gene: TRBJ2-7
abundance: few
d_gene: TRBD1
v_gene: TRBV6-1

CDR3nt: TGTGCCAGCAGCTTAGCGTTCCTGGTCTCCTTCAATGAGCAGTTCTTC
CDR3aa: CASSLAFLVSFNEQFF
j_gene: TRBJ2-1
abundance: few
d_gene: NA
v_gene: TRBV7-2

CDR3nt: TGTGCCAGCAGCTTAACAGGGGGCTCTCCCGGGGAGCTGTTTTTT
CDR3aa: CASSLTGGSPGELFF
j_gene: TRBJ2-2
abundance: few
d_gene: TRBD1
v_gene: TRBV5-5

CDR3nt: TGCGCCAGCAGCGCAGAGAGCGGGAGGGGCTCCTACGAGCAGTACTTC
CDR3aa: CASSAESGRGSYEQYF
j_gene: TRBJ2-7
abundance: many
d_gene: TRBD2
v_gene: TRBV5-1

CDR3nt: TGTGCCAGCACAGCAGGGGGCTTTGGCTACACCTTC
CDR3aa: CASTAGGFGYTF
j_gene: TRBJ1-2
abundance: many
d_gene: TRBD1
v_gene: TRBV6-6

CDR3nt: TGTGCCAGCAGCTTAGGGGTAAAGGGGACTGAAGCTTTCTTT
CDR3aa: CASSLGVKGTEAFF
j_gene: TRBJ1-1
abundance: many
d_gene: NA
v_gene: TRBV7-2

CDR3nt: TGCAGTGCTATTGACAGGGTTGAAGCTTTCTTT
CDR3aa: CSAIDRVEAFF
j_gene: TRBJ1-1
abundance: few
d_gene: TRBD1
v_gene: TRBV20-1

CDR3nt: TGTGCCAGCAGGGGGGAACGCAATCAGCCCCAGCATTTT
CDR3aa: CASRGERNQPQHF
j_gene: TRBJ1-5
abundance: many
d_gene: NA
v_gene: TRBV6-6

CDR3nt: TGTGCCAGCAGCTATCGGGGAGGGTTAGCCACTGAAGCTTTCTTT
CDR3aa: CASSYRGGLATEAFF
j_gene: TRBJ1-1
abundance: many
d_gene: NA
v_gene: TRBV5-5

CDR3nt: TGTGCCAGCAGCCAAGGGGGACTAGCGGCCGATACGCAGTATTTT
CDR3aa: CASSQGGLAADTQYF
j_gene: TRBJ2-3
abundance: NA
d_gene: TRBD2
v_gene: TRBV14

CDR3nt: TGTGCCAGCAGCTGGACCGGGACTAGCGCCCGGAATGAGCAGTTCTTC
CDR3aa: CASSWTGTSARNEQFF
j_gene: TRBJ2-1
abundance: NA
d_gene: TRBD2
v_gene: TRBV5-4

CDR3nt: TGTGCCAGCAGTTTTTCTCTCAGTACTAACTACGAGCAGTACTTC
CDR3aa: CASSFSLSTNYEQYF
j_gene: TRBJ2-7
abundance: many
d_gene: NA
v_gene: TRBV12-3/TRBV12-4

CDR3nt: TGTGCCAGCAGTGCCGACACCTCGTCGTACAATGAGCAGTTCTTC
CDR3aa: CASSADTSSYNEQFF
j_gene: TRBJ2-1
abundance: many
d_gene: NA
v_gene: TRBV2

CDR3nt: TGCGCCAGCAGCCGATTGGACAGCTCGTATGGCTACACCTTC
CDR3aa: CASSRLDSSYGYTF
j_gene: TRBJ1-2
abundance: NA
d_gene: NA
v_gene: TRBV4-1

CDR3nt: TGTGCCAGCAGCCCAGGGTCCGGCTCGTTTGGGACCCAGTACTTC
CDR3aa: CASSPGSGSFGTQYF
j_gene: TRBJ2-5
abundance: many
d_gene: NA
v_gene: TRBV7-3

CDR3nt: TGTGCCAGCAGCTTGCCGGGGGCGTTAGCCAAAAACATTCAGTACTTC
CDR3aa: CASSLPGALAKNIQYF
j_gene: TRBJ2-4
abundance: many
d_gene: NA
v_gene: TRBV5-4

CDR3nt: TGCAGCGTTGGGACGGCTAGCGGAACAGATACGCAGTATTTT
CDR3aa: CSVGTASGTDTQYF
j_gene: TRBJ2-3
abundance: NA
d_gene: TRBD2
v_gene: TRBV29-1

CDR3nt: TGTGCCAGCAGCCAACTCCCGGGACAGGCCGATCCTCCTGTCACTGAAGCTTTCTTT
CDR3aa: CASSQLPGQADPPVTEAFF
j_gene: TRBJ1-1
abundance: many
d_gene: TRBD1
v_gene: TRBV4-2